Listed below are T cell receptor beta chains from one sample, sequenced in a study of blood T cell repertoires in COVID-19. Sequencing was performed with immunoSEQ multiplex PCR; in TCRdb, only in-frame clones are kept and a portion is missing. The table records 190,000 or so clones, about nine tenths of them present only once. Material: PBMCs or T cells enriched from blood (not recorded which). All receptors derive from a woman in her thirties who had recovered from COVID-19. Both conserved end residues are part of each CDR3. Each record gives: V gene, J gene, CDR3 protein.

>TRBV9|TRBJ1-4
CASSGPLRGSELFF
>TRBV28|TRBJ2-1
CASSYRAFAREQFF
>TRBV7-8|TRBJ1-5
CASSPRQGHQPQHF
>TRBV4-1|TRBJ1-6
CASSQGGGSNSPLHF
>TRBV7-3|TRBJ1-1
CASSSQAGIGTEAFF
>TRBV24-1|TRBJ2-1
CATSDLSGQYNEQFF
>TRBV9|TRBJ1-3
CASSVVPGITEVGNTIYF
>TRBV24-1|TRBJ2-3
CATSDSSAGGHTDTQYF
>TRBV9|TRBJ1-4
CASSVSGTGSEKLFF
>TRBV4-1|TRBJ2-2
CASSQDPGQGEGTGELFF
>TRBV6-5|TRBJ2-1
CASSPLAGRHNEQFF
>TRBV5-6|TRBJ1-2
CASSLVPGQGNYGYTF
>TRBV12-3/TRBV12-4|TRBJ1-1
CASRHGTGSEAFF